The rows below give T cell receptor beta chains drawn from one sample of a study of cytomegalovirus exposure and HLA in healthy donors. Using immunoSEQ multiplex PCR, the repertoire was profiled, and TCRdb retains in-frame clones only, with some absent. The sample has some 140,000 clones; around 80% are singletons. The sequenced sample consisted of PBMCs. Receptor source: a male donor in good health and CMV-seropositive. Each CDR3 is given with its conserved first and last residue. The order of the fields is V gene, J gene, clone size, D gene, CDR3 DNA, CDR3 protein. The D gene is left open where the match is weak. Only part of the rows carry a size: once, few, many, or a class if the clone is expanded.

TRBV5-1	TRBJ2-1	.	.	TGCGCCAGCAGCCTAGGACCCCCCGGACTCCCGCCCAATGAGCAGTTCTTC	CASSLGPPGLPPNEQFF
TRBV5-1	TRBJ2-2	.	TRBD2	TGCGCCAGCAGCTCTCGGGAGGTCACCGGGGAGCTGTTTTTT	CASSSREVTGELFF
TRBV5-4	TRBJ2-7	.	.	TGTGCCAGCAGCACTCGACAGGCCGCCTACGAGCAGTACTTC	CASSTRQAAYEQYF
TRBV28	TRBJ2-7	.	TRBD2	TGTGCCAGCGCACCAACGGGACTAGCGGAATACGAGCAGTACTTC	CASAPTGLAEYEQYF
TRBV18	TRBJ1-1	.	TRBD1	TGTGCCAGCTCACCGAGGACCGCCGCGACAGGGGGATCTGAAGCTTTCTTT	CASSPRTAATGGSEAFF
TRBV6-4	TRBJ2-2	.	.	TGTGCCAGCAGTCCCGGGACGAACACCGGGGAGCTGTTTTTT	CASSPGTNTGELFF
TRBV7-9	TRBJ2-6	.	.	TGTGCCAGCAGCTTAGCTAGCCTAGTCCTGACTTTC	CASSLASLVLTF
TRBV18	TRBJ1-2	.	.	TGTGCCAGCTCTCTGGAAAGAGGGTCCGGTGGCTACACCTTC	CASSLERGSGGYTF
TRBV7-9	TRBJ2-1	.	.	TGTGCCAGCAGCTTGCAGGGTGGCAATGAGCAGTTCTTC	CASSLQGGNEQFF
TRBV29-1	TRBJ1-4	few	.	TGCAGCGTTGTTGGGGGCCAAGAAAAACTGTTTTTT	CSVVGGQEKLFF
TRBV19	TRBJ1-1	.	.	TGTGCCAGTAGTACCCAGGGAAACACTGAAGCTTTCTTT	CASSTQGNTEAFF
TRBV5-6	TRBJ2-7	.	TRBD1	TGTGCCAGCAGTTCCGGGACAGGGGGCTACGAGCAGTACTTC	CASSSGTGGYEQYF
TRBV7-8	TRBJ2-3	.	.	TGTGCCAGCAGCTCCTTGTCGGGCACAGATACGCAGTATTTT	CASSSLSGTDTQYF
TRBV9	TRBJ2-1	.	TRBD2	TGTGCCAGCAGCTTCGGACTAGCGGGAGCCAACTACAATGAGCAGTTCTTC	CASSFGLAGANYNEQFF
TRBV27	TRBJ2-7	.	TRBD1	TGTGCCAGCGCATGGCAGGGGGTAGCCTACGAGCAGTACTTC	CASAWQGVAYEQYF
TRBV27	TRBJ2-7	.	TRBD1	TGTGCCAGCAGTTTCGGACAGGGTTCCTACGGGCAGTACTTC	CASSFGQGSYGQYF
TRBV5-1	TRBJ1-1	.	.	TGCGCCAGCAGCTTACAGGGAGAAACTGAAGCTTTCTTT	CASSLQGETEAFF
TRBV7-3	TRBJ1-2	.	TRBD1	TGTGCCAGCAGCTTCTTGGACAGGACTAACTATGGCTACACCTTC	CASSFLDRTNYGYTF
TRBV23-1	TRBJ1-1	.	.	TGCGCCAGCGCACCCACTCCTATGAACACTGAAGCTTTCTTT	CASAPTPMNTEAFF
TRBV2	TRBJ2-2	.	.	TGTGCCAGCAGTGAAGTTCGGCAGGGGAACACCGGGGAGCTGTTTTTT	CASSEVRQGNTGELFF
TRBV7-6	TRBJ2-1	.	.	TGTGCCAGCAGCTTAAGTGGAGCGGTAGCGCCGTTCTTC	CASSLSGAVAPFF
TRBV14	TRBJ2-2	.	.	TGTGCCAGCAGCCAAGGTCCAAACCGGAACACCGGGGGGCTGTTTTTT	CASSQGPNRNTGGLFF
TRBV27	TRBJ1-5	.	.	TGTGCCAGCAGTTTAGGGTCAGGGAGCAATCAGCCCCAGCATTTT	CASSLGSGSNQPQHF
TRBV9	TRBJ1-2	.	.	TGTGCCAGCAGCCAGGACATTTCCTATGGCTACACCTTC	CASSQDISYGYTF
TRBV7-9	TRBJ1-5	.	.	TGTGCCAGCAGCATCGACAGCATCAATCAGCCCCAGCATTTT	CASSIDSINQPQHF
TRBV5-6	TRBJ2-5	.	.	TGTGCCAGCAGCTTGGGGACTACCCAAGAGACCCAGTACTTC	CASSLGTTQETQYF
TRBV27	TRBJ1-1	.	.	TGTGCCAGCAGTTCCAACCTATATGGGCAGAAGACCATGAACACTGAAGCTTTCTTT	CASSSNLYGQKTMNTEAFF
TRBV7-6	TRBJ2-1	.	TRBD1	TGTGCCAGCAGCTTACCTACAGGGGGCACCTACAATGAGCAGTTCTTC	CASSLPTGGTYNEQFF